The 20 T cell receptor beta chains listed next were all sequenced from one sample in a study of T cells in localized non-small cell lung cancer. Libraries were prepared by immunoSEQ multiplex PCR; TCRdb keeps only in-frame clonotypes and omits some of them. The sample lists some 25,000 clones, under 95% occurring once. The material was peripheral blood, obtained before any cancer treatment. All receptors derive from a man between 40 and 70 years old with stage III squamous cell lung carcinoma.

The chain couples TRBV7-3 to TRBJ2-6, with D perhaps matching TRBD1 or TRBD2 (5 bases each). This CDR3 is built from 13 residues. Germline lookup yields CDR1 SGHTA and CDR2 FQGTGA. Trimming removed 8 bases from V and 4 bases from J, with 9 bases in between. This CDR3 is CASGTPGANVLTF. The CDR3 DNA reads TGTGCCAGCGGGACGCCGGGGGCCAACGTCCTGACTTTC. Variable domain in full (rest from reference TRBV7-3 and TRBJ2-6): GAGVSQTPSNKVTEKGKYVELRCDPISGHTALYWYRQSLGQGPEFLIYFQGTGAADDSGLPNDRFFAVRPEGSVSTLKIQRTERGDSAVYLCASGTPGANVLTFGAGSRLTVL.

The chain employs TRBV7-3 and TRBJ2-2; D might be TRBD1 (6 bases). CDR3 length: 13 residues. The germline CDR1 and CDR2 sequences are SGHTA and FQGTGA. The germline V and J ends were trimmed by 3 bases and 5 bases, with 7 bases remaining between them. The CDR3 is CASSFQGTGELFF. In nucleotides, the CDR3 is TGTGCCAGCAGCTTTCAGGGGACCGGGGAGCTGTTTTTT. The full variable domain, rest sourced from reference TRBV7-3 and TRBJ2-2, is GAGVSQTPSNKVTEKGKYVELRCDPISGHTALYWYRQSLGQGPEFLIYFQGTGAADDSGLPNDRFFAVRPEGSVSTLKIQRTERGDSAVYLCASSFQGTGELFFGEGSRLTVL.

V usage is TRBV6-5 and J usage is TRBJ1-5, with no clear D. This CDR3 spans 13 amino acids. Per the germline V gene, CDR1 is MNHEY and CDR2 is SVGAGI. The V end lost 6 bases, the J end lost 0 bases, and 6 bases lay between the germline ends. As DNA, the CDR3 is TGTGCCAGCAGACTGAATAGCAATCAGCCCCAGCATTTT. This translates into CASRLNSNQPQHF.

V gene TRBV6-5 combines with J gene TRBJ1-2; D not resolved. Deletions cut 3 bases from V and 5 bases from J, with 16 bases between. The CDR3 is made up of 15 amino acids. Germline V gives CDR1 MNHEY, CDR2 SVGAGI. The CDR3 DNA is TGTGCCAGCAGTTATTCCCGGGCCACGATTTATGGCTACACCTTC. This translates into CASSYSRATIYGYTF.

The chain links TRBV6-1 to TRBJ2-7, with TRBD1 matching over 9 bases. The V gene end was trimmed by 3 bases and the J gene end by 2 bases; junction bases not matched to a gene: 2. Germline CDR1 and CDR2: MNHNS and SASEGT. The CDR3 has 14 amino acids. The chain's CDR3 is CASSDRDRAYEQYF. CDR3 in DNA: TGTGCCAGCAGTGACCGGGACAGGGCCTACGAGCAGTACTTC.

The J gene is TRBJ2-5, the V gene TRBV4-2, with D possibly matching TRBD2 (5 bases). Germline V CDR1 and CDR2: LGHNA, YNFKEQ. Trimming cost V 1 base and J 5 bases, with 11 bases left between them. The CDR3 runs 14 residues. DNA of the CDR3: TGTGCCAGCAGCCAAGGAGGGTTGGGGGAGACCCAGTACTTC. Translated, it gives CASSQGGLGETQYF.

This clone was found once. The chain joins TRBV6-5 to TRBJ2-1, with 9 bases that match TRBD2. Unmatched junction bases numbered 9, after V lost 2 bases and J lost 10 bases. The CDR3 totals 15 residues. Germline loops: CDR1 MNHEY, CDR2 SVGAGI. CDR3 in DNA: TGTGCCAGCAGTTACACGGGCGGGGGGGCCCGGGAGCAGTTCTTC. Translated: CASSYTGGGAREQFF.

The chain combines TRBV28 with TRBJ1-2, with D possibly being TRBD1 (5 bases). There are 15 residues in the CDR3. The V end was cut by 1 base, the J end by 1 base, with 10 bases between. CDR1 is MDHEN, CDR2 SYDVKM, per germline. This CDR3 is CASSLSTVLNYGYTF. The DNA for the CDR3 is TGTGCCAGCAGTTTATCGACAGTCCTTAACTATGGCTACACCTTC.

The rearrangement links TRBV10-3 to TRBJ2-3, with TRBD2 matching 10 bases. V lost 11 bases to trimming and J lost 7 bases; unmatched junction nucleotides: 15. Per germline, CDR1 ENHRY and CDR2 SYGVKD. The CDR3 runs to 15 residues. The CDR3 region has the DNA TGTGCCGCTTCTACTAGCGGGACAAGTCGGCATACGCAGTATTTT. This translates into CAASTSGTSRHTQYF.

This chain links TRBV25-1 with TRBJ2-5; 9 nucleotides match TRBD1. Germline CDR1 reads MGHDK; CDR2 reads SYGVNS. This CDR3 spans 16 amino acids. Germline trimming cut 2 bases from V and 4 bases from J; bases unmatched to any gene: 8. CDR3 nucleotide sequence: TGTGCCAGCAGTGAAGCCGGGACAGGGAACGCAGAGACCCAGTACTTC. Its translation is CASSEAGTGNAETQYF.

This chain connects TRBV5-5 to TRBJ2-3; the D is unclear. Germline CDR1 and CDR2: SGHKS and YYEKEE (reference sequence). Trimming removed 4 bases from V and 2 bases from J, with 11 bases in between. The CDR3 runs 14 residues. The DNA for the CDR3 is TGTGCCAGCAGCCCGGACCGAGCCACAGATACGCAGTATTTT. As protein: CASSPDRATDTQYF.

The chain recombines TRBV6-6 with TRBJ2-1; no definite D call. CDR1 MNHNY and CDR2 SVGAGI come from the germline V gene (reference sequence). CDR3 size: 16 residues. V lost 4 bases to trimming and J lost 3 bases, with 16 bases between them. CDR3 amino acids: CASSLRRSTSYNEQFF. The CDR3 coding sequence is TGTGCCAGCAGTTTGCGAAGGTCAACAAGCTACAATGAGCAGTTCTTC.

The chain employs TRBV18 and TRBJ1-5, with 7 bases matching TRBD1. Germline lookup yields CDR1 KGHSH and CDR2 LQKENI. The trim removed 5 bases at V and 7 bases at J, leaving 2 bases unmatched. CDR3 length: 12 residues. The CDR3, as DNA: TGTGCCAGCTCAGACAGGGAGCAGCCCCAGCATTTT. Translation: CASSDREQPQHF.

The V gene is TRBV5-1, the J gene TRBJ2-5, with 9 bases identical to TRBD2. Germline values: CDR1 SGHRS, CDR2 YFSETQ. V was clipped by 4 bases and J by 3 bases; unmatched bases: 13. The CDR3 is 17 amino acids. The CDR3 sequence: CASSQLTAGTSKETQYF. As DNA, the CDR3 is TGCGCCAGCAGCCAATTGACAGCCGGGACTAGCAAAGAGACCCAGTACTTC.

The J gene is TRBJ2-7, the V gene TRBV10-3; D remains ambiguous. The CDR3 sequence is 13 residues long. From germline, CDR1 is ENHRY and CDR2 SYGVKD. V gave up 3 bases and J gave up 2 bases, with 8 bases separating them. CDR3 nucleotides: TGTGCCATCAGTGAATTGCTTACCTACGAGCAGTACTTC. This sequence encodes CAISELLTYEQYF.

This clone was counted a single time. The rearrangement uses TRBV18 and TRBJ2-5, with TRBD1 as a possible D gene (5 bases). V lost 6 bases, J lost 1 base, and 9 bases lay in between. The CDR3 extends over 13 amino acids. Per germline, CDR1 KGHSH and CDR2 LQKENI. CDR3 region: CASSQTVQETQYF. The CDR3 DNA reads as TGTGCCAGCTCTCAGACAGTCCAAGAGACCCAGTACTTC.

The chain recombines TRBV6-6 with TRBJ2-4, with 14 bases matching TRBD2. V shed 6 bases and J 5 bases; nucleotides not matched to a gene: 6. The germline gives CDR1 MNHNY, CDR2 SVGAGI (reference sequence). This CDR3 is 16 amino acids long. The CDR3 sequence: CASSYGLAGGENIQYF. CDR3 bases: TGTGCCAGCAGCTATGGACTAGCGGGAGGAGAAAACATTCAGTACTTC.

The rearrangement joins TRBV5-1 to TRBJ2-7, with D hard to call. V lost 4 bases and J lost 3, with 17 bases in between. The germline gives CDR1 SGHRS, CDR2 YFSETQ. The CDR3 sequence is 15 residues long. CDR3 sequence: CASSPSPSGIYEQYF. The CDR3 DNA reads TGCGCCAGCAGCCCGTCCCCCTCTGGGATCTACGAGCAGTACTTC. Full variable domain (remainder filled in from reference TRBV5-1 and TRBJ2-7): KAGVTQTPRYLIKTRGQQVTLSCSPISGHRSVSWYQQTPGQGLQFLFEYFSETQRNKGNFPGRFSGRQFSNSRSEMNVSTLELGDSALYLCASSPSPSGIYEQYFGPGTRLTVT.

The chain couples TRBV14 to TRBJ1-3; D remains unclear. Germline V CDR1 and CDR2: SGHDN, FVKESK. Trimming pared 4 bases from V and 2 bases from J, leaving 9 bases between. CDR3 length: 14 amino acids. CDR3 bases: TGTGCCAGCAGCCCCCTGGGCCCTGGAAACACCATATATTTT. It is translated as CASSPLGPGNTIYF.

The chain recombines TRBV27 with TRBJ1-2; no clear D gene. V shed 5 bases and J shed 5 bases, with 6 bases lying between them. The CDR3 loop spans 11 amino acids. CDR1 MNHEY and CDR2 SMNVEV come from the germline V gene (reference sequence). CDR3 in amino acids: CASSPVYGYTF. DNA of the CDR3: TGTGCCAGCAGTCCGGTTTATGGCTACACCTTC.